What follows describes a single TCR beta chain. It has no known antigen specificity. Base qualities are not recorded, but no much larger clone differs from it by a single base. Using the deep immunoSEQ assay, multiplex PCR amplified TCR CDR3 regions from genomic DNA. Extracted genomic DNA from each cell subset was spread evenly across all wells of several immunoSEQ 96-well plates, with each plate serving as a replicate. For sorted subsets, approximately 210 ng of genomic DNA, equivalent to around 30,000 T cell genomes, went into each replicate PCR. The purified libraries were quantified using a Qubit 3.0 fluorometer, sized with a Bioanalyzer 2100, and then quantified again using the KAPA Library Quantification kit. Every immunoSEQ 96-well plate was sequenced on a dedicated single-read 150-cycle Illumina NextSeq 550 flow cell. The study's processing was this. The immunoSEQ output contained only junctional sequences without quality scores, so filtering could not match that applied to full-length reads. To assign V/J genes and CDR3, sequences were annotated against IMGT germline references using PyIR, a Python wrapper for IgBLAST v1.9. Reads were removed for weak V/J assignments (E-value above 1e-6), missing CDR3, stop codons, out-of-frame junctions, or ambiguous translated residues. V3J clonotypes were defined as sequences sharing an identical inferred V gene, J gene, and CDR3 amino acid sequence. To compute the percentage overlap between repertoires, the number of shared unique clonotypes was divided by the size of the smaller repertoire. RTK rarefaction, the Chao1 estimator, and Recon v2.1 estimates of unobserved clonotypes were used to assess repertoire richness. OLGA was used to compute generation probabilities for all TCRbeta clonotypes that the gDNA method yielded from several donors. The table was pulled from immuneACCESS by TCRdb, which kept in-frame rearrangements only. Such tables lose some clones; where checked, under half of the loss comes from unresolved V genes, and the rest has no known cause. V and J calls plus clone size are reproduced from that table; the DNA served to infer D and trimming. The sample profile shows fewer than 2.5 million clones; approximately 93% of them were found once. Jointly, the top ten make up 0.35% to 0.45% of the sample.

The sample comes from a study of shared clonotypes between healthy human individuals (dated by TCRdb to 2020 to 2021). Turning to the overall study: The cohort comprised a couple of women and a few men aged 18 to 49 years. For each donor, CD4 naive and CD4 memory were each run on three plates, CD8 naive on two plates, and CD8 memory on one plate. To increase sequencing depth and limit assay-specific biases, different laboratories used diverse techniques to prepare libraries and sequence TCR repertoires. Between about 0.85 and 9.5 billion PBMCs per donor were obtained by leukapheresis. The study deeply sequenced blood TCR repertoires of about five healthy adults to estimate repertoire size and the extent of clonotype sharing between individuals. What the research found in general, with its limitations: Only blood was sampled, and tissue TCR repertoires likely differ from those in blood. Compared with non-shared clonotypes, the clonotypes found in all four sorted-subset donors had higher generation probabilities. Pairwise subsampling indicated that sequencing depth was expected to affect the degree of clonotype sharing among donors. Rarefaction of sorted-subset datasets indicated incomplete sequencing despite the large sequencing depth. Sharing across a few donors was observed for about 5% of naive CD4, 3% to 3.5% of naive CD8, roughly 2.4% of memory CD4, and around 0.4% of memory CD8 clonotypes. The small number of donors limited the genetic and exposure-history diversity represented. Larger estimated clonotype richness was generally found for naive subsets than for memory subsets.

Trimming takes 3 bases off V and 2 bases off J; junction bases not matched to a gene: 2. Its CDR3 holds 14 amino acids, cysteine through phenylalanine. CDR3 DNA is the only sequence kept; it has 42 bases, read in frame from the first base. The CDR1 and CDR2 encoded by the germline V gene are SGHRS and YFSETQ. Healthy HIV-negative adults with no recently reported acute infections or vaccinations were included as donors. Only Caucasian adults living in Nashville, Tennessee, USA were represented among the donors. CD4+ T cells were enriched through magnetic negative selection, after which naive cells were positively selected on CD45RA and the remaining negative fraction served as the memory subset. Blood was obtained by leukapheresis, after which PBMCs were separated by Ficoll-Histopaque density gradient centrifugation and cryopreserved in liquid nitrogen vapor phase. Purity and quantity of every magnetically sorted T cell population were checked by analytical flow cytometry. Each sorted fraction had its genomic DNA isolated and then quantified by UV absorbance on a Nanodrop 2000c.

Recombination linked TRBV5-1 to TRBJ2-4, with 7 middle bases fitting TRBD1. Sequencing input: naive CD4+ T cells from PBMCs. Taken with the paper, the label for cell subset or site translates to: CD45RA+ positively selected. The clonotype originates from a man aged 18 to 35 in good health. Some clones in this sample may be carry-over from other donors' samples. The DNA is TGCGCCAGCAGCTCGGACAGGACCAAAAACATTCAGTACTTC. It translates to CASSSDRTKNIQYF.